This T cell receptor beta chain was observed in a study of blood T cell repertoires in COVID-19. Study overall: PBMCs, B-cell-depleted T cells, or T cells were the source of the cDNA or gDNA that made up the material.

Enrolled through a virtual design, the participants were between about 18 and 100 years of age and came from about two dozen US areas. Two consecutive negative NP/OP PCR tests, clearance, or resolved symptoms defined Cohort 3 recovery. As originally analysed: Reference gene primers were amplified, and this amplification served to estimate nucleated cell counts. Clones were sequenced by immunoSEQ multiplex PCR, and TCRdb holds only the in-frame ones, with some missing. V and J calls and clone size are those listed in that table; D and trimming were worked out from the DNA. The sample yields fewer than 350,000 clones, around 88% seen once. This clone was detected a few times. This TCR was sampled from a woman aged 40 to 55 who had recovered from COVID-19. Sequencing was performed on PBMCs or T cells enriched from blood (not recorded which).

The CDR3 coding sequence is TGTGCCAGCAGCCACGGACTAGCGGGCGGGGAGACCCAGTACTTC. It yields the protein CASSHGLAGGETQYF. The chain recombines TRBV5-4 with TRBJ2-5; 11 nucleotides align to TRBD2. Germline V gene lookup returns CDR1 SGHNT and CDR2 YYREEE (reference sequence). Unmatched junction bases numbered 7, after V lost 4 bases and J lost 5 bases. The CDR3 is 15 residues long.